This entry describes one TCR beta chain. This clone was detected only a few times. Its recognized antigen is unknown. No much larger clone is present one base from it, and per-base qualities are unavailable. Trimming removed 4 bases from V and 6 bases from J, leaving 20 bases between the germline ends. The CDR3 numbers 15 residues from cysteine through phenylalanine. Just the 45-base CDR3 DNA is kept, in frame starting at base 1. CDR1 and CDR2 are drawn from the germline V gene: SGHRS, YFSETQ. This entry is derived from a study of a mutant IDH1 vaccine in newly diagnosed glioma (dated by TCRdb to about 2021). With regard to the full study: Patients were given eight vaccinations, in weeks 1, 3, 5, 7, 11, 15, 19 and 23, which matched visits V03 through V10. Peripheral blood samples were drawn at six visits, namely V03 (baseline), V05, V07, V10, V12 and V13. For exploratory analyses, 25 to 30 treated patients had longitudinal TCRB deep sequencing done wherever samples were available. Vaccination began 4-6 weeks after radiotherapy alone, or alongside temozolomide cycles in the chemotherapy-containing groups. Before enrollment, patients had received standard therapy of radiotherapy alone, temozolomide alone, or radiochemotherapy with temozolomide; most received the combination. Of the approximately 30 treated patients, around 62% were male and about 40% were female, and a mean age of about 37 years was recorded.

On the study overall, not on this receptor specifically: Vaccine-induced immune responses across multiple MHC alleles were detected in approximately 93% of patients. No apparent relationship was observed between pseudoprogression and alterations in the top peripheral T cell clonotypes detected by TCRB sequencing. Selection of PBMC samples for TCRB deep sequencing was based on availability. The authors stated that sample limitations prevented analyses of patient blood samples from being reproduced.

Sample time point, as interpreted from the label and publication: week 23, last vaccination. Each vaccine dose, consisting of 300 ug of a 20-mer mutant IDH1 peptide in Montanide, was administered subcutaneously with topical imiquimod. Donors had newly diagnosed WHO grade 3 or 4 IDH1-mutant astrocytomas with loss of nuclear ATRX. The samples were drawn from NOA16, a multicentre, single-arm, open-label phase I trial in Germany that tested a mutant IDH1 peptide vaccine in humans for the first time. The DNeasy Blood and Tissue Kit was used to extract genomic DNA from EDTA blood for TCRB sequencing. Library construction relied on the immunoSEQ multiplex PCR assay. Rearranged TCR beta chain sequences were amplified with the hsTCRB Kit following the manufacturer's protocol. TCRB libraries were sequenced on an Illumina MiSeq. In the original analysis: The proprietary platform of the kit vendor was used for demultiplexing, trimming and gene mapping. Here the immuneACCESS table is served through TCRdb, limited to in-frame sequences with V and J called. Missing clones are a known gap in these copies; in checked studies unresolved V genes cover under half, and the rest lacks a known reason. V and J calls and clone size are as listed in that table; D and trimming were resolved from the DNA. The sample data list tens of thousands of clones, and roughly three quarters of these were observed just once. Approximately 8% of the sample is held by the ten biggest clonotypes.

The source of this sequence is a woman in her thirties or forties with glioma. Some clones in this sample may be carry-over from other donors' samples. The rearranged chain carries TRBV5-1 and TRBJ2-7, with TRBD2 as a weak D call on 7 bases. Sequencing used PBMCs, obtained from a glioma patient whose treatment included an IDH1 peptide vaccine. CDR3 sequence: CASSPAPGGPGEQYF. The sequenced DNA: TGCGCCAGCAGCCCGGCCCCCGGGGGGCCGGGCGAGCAGTACTTC.